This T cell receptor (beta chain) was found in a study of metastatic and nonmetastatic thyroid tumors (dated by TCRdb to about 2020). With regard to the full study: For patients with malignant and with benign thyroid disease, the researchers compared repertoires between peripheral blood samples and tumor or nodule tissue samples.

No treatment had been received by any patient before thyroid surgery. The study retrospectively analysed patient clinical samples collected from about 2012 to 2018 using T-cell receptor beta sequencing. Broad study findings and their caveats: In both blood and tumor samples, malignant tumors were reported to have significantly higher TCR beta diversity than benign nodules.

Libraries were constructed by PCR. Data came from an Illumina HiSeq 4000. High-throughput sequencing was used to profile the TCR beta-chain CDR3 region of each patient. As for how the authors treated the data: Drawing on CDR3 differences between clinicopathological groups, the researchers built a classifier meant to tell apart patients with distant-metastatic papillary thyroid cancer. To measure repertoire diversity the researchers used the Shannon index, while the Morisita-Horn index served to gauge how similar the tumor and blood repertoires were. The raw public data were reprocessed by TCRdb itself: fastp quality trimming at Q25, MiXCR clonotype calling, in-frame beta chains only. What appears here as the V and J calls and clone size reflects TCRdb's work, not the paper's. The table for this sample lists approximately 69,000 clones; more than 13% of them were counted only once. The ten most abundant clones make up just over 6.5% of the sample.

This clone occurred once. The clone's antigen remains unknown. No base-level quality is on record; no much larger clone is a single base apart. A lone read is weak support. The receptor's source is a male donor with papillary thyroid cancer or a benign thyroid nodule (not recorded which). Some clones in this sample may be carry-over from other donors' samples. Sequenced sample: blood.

The sequence in DNA is TGCGCCAGCAGCCAAGAAAATGTTCCGGGGGTAGATACGCAGTATTTT. This codes for CASSQENVPGVDTQYF. Recombination connected TRBV4-3 to TRBJ2-3; TRBD2 is perhaps the D gene, given 6 matching bases. CDR3 length: 16 amino acids, cysteine to phenylalanine. The kept DNA is CDR3 alone, 48 bases in frame from the first base. Taken from the germline V gene, the CDR1 and CDR2 loops are LGHNA and YSLEER. Cut back by 0 bases and 5 bases, the V and J ends lie 15 bases apart.